The count of the clone carrying this TCR beta chain is one. The germline V gene encodes CDR1 SGHRS and CDR2 YFSETQ. The CDR3 has 15 residues. The junction had 10 bases not matched to a gene; V was cut back by 6 bases and J by 6 bases. Produced via immunoSEQ multiplex PCR; TCRdb's table is partial and in-frame only. This table holds approximately 51,000 clones, approximately 92% found once. This entry is derived from a study of technical replicates of blood from a handful of donors. The sequenced sample consisted of PBMCs. This chain connects TRBV5-1 to TRBJ2-7; 12 nucleotides align to TRBD2. This sequence originates from a human donor in good health. Some clones in this sample may be carry-over from other donors' samples. The chain's CDR3 is CASNPLAGGPGEQYF. In DNA form, the CDR3 reads TGCGCCAGCAATCCCCTAGCGGGAGGGCCAGGCGAGCAGTACTTC.